The clone carrying this T cell receptor beta chain was found many times. V lost 1 base and J lost 0, with 13 bases in between. Per the germline V gene, CDR1 is SGHDT and CDR2 is YYEEEE. The CDR3 runs to 16 residues. This record belongs to a study of T cell repertoires in cytomegalovirus infection. One entry per CDR3 protein, called by TCRdb with MiXCR from the reads. The repertoire holds a few hundred thousand distinct CDR3 sequences, with 15% to 20% as singletons. Input material: PBMCs. The chain couples TRBV5-6 to TRBJ1-1; D may be TRBD1 (6 bases). The clonotype was recovered from a human donor in good health (CMV status not recorded). Some clones in this sample may be carry-over from other donors' samples. The CDR3 region has the DNA TGTGCCAGCAGCTTGAATTCCGGGACAATGAACACTGAAGCTTTCTTT. It encodes CASSLNSGTMNTEAFF.